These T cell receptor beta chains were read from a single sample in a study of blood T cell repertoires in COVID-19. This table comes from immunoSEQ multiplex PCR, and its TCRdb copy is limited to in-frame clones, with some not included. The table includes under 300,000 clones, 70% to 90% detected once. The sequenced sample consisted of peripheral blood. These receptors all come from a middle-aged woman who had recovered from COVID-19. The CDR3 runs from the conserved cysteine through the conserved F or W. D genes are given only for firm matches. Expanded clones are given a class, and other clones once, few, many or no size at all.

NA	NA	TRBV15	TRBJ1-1	TGTGCCACCAGCAGACCTCACAGGGAACAAGCTTTCTTT	CATSRPHREQAFF
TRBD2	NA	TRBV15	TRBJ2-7	TGTGCCACCAGCACCCGGAGTTGGGGGGGCGAGCAGTACTTC	CATSTRSWGGEQYF
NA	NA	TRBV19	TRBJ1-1	TGTGCCAGTAGTCCCCGGGGGGGGGCCCGCTTGAACACTGAAGCTTTCTTT	CASSPRGGARLNTEAFF
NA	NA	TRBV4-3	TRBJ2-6	TGCGCCAGCAGCCCTTGGGGAGCAGGGGCTGGGGCCAACGTCCTGACTTTC	CASSPWGAGAGANVLTF
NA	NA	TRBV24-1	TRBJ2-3	TGTGCCACCAGTGATGGGGGCGGCGTGGATACGCAGTATTTT	CATSDGGGVDTQYF
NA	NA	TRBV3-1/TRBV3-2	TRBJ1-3	TGTGCCAGCAGCCAAGGTTGGGCAGGAACCAATGGAAACACCATATATTTT	CASSQGWAGTNGNTIYF
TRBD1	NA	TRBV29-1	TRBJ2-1	TGCAGCGTTGCAGGACAGGGGGCCAGCGGGAGGTCCTACAATGAGCAGTTCTTC	CSVAGQGASGRSYNEQFF
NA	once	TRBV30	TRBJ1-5	TGTGCCTGGTCTGGGCAGGGCACTAGCAATCAGCCCCAGCATTTT	CAWSGQGTSNQPQHF
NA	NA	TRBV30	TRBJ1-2	TGTGCCTGGGGACGGAACTATGGCTACACCTTC	CAWGRNYGYTF
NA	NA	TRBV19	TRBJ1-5	TGTGCCAGTAGCGCGGGCGCGCGGCAGCCCCAGCATTTT	CASSAGARQPQHF
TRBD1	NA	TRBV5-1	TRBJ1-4	TGCGCCAGCAGGACGGGACAGGCCGCCTCCGGGGGACTGTTTTTT	CASRTGQAASGGLFF
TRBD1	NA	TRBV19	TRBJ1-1	TGTGCCAGTAGTAGGACGGGACAGATGAACACTGAAGCTTTCTTT	CASSRTGQMNTEAFF
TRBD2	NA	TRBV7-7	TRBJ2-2	TGTGCTAGCAGCCCGCTAGCGGGAGTCGTCGGGGAGCTGTTTTTT	CASSPLAGVVGELFF
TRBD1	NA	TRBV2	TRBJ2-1	TGTGCCAGCAGTGGGGGTCAGGGGGTCGGTGAGCAGTTCTTC	CASSGGQGVGEQFF
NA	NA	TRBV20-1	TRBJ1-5	TGCAGTGCTAGTTTGCCGGGTGGGAGGGGGACGGATCAGCCCCAGCATTTT	CSASLPGGRGTDQPQHF
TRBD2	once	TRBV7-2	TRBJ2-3	TGTGCCAGCAGCTTACGACTAGCGGGATCCCTCACAGATACGCAGTATTTT	CASSLRLAGSLTDTQYF
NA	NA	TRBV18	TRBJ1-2	TGTGCCAGCTCACCCTTCGGAGTCGATAACTATGGCTACACCTTC	CASSPFGVDNYGYTF
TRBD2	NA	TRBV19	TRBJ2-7	TGTGCCAGTAGTATAGCCGCAGCGGGAGGGGGCTACGAGCAGTACTTC	CASSIAAAGGGYEQYF
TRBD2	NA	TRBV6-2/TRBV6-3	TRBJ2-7	TGTGCCAGCAGTCCGACGGGACTAGCATACGAGCAGTACTTC	CASSPTGLAYEQYF
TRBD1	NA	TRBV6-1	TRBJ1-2	TGTGCCAGCAGTGCCCTAACGACAGGGGCGGCCTATGGCTACACCTTC	CASSALTTGAAYGYTF
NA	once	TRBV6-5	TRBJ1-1	TGTGCCAGCAGTTACTCAGAGGTGAACACTGAAGCTTTCTTT	CASSYSEVNTEAFF
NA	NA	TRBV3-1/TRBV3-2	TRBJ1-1	TGTGCCAGCAGCCAAGGAGAGCACACTGAAGCTTTCTTT	CASSQGEHTEAFF
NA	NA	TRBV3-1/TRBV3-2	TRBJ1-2	TGTGCCAGCAGCCAAGAGGGGGGTAGGGTGGGTGGCTACACCTTC	CASSQEGGRVGGYTF
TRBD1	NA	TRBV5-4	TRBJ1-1	TGTGCCAGCAGCTTGGAGGAGGGGGCAGGCACTGAAGCTTTCTTT	CASSLEEGAGTEAFF
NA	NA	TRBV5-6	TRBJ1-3	TGTGCCAGCAGCTTGGTCGCCCCAGGGGCTGGAAACACCATATATTTT	CASSLVAPGAGNTIYF
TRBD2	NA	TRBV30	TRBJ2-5	TGTGCCTGGAGTTGGGGGGGGGAGACCCAGTACTTC	CAWSWGGETQYF
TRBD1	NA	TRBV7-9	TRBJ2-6	TGTGCCAGCAGCCAGACAGGGGCTGGGGCCAACGTCCTGACTTTC	CASSQTGAGANVLTF
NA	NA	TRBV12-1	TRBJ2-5	TGTGCCAGCAGCTTGGGGACTAGCGGGAGGGCGGCCGAGACCCAGTACTTC	CASSLGTSGRAAETQYF
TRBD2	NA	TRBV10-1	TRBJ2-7	TGCGCCAGCAGTGACCACGTGGAGGGAGGGCCCTACGAGCAGTACTTC	CASSDHVEGGPYEQYF
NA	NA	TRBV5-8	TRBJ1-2	TGTGCCAGCAGCCCGGACAGACCGGCGGGCTACACCTTC	CASSPDRPAGYTF
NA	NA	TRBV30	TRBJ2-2	TGTGCCTGGAGTGGCGGGACTTATGGCACCGGGGAGCTGTTTTTT	CAWSGGTYGTGELFF
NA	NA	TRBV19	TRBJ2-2	TGTGCCAGTAGTATTCCGGGGGTACATACCGGGGAGCTGTTTTTT	CASSIPGVHTGELFF
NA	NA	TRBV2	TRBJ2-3	TGTGCCAGCAGCCCCGAGGCGAGAGATACGCAGTATTTT	CASSPEARDTQYF
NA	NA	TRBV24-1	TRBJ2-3	TGTGCCACCAGTGACCCCCCTCGTATGGATACGCAGTATTTT	CATSDPPRMDTQYF
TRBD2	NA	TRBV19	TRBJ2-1	TGTGCCAGTAGTATGACAGTCCTTAGCGGGAGGCCCTACAATGAGCAGTTCTTC	CASSMTVLSGRPYNEQFF
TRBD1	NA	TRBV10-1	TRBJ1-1	TGCGCCAGCAGTGACCGGCCAGGGGGCGAGGACACTGAAGCTTTCTTT	CASSDRPGGEDTEAFF